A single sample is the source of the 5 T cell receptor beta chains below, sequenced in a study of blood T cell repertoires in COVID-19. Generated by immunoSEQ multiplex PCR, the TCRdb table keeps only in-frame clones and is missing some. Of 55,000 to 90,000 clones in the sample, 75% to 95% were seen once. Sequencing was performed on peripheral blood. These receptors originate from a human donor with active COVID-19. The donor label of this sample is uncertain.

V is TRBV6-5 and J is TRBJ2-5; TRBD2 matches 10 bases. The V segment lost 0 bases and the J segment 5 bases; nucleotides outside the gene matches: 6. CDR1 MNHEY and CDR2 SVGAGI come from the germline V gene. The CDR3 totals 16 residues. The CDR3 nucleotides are TGTGCCAGCAGTTACTCAGGGCTAGCGGGAGTGGAGACCCAGTACTTC. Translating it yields CASSYSGLAGVETQYF.

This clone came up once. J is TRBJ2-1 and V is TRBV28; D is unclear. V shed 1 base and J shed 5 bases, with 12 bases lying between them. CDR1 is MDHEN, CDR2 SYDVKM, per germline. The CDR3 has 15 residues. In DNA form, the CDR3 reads TGTGCCAGCAGTTTATCTGATTTTGGGCACAATGAGCAGTTCTTC. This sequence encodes CASSLSDFGHNEQFF. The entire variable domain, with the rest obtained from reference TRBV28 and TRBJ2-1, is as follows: DVKVTQSSRYLVKRTGEKVFLECVQDMDHENMFWYRQDPGLGLRLIYFSYDVKMKEKGDIPEGYSVSREKKERFSLILESASTNQTSMYLCASSLSDFGHNEQFFGPGTRLTVL.

As DNA, the CDR3 is TGTGCCAGCAGTTTATGGGGGACTAGCGGGAGGCGTAATGAGCAGTTCTTC. Its translation is CASSLWGTSGRRNEQFF. The V and J genes are TRBV28 and TRBJ2-1, with 15 bases fitting TRBD2. The junction had 4 bases not matched to a gene; V was cut back by 0 bases and J by 7 bases. CDR3 length: 17 amino acids. CDR1 and CDR2 from the germline V gene are MDHEN and SYDVKM.

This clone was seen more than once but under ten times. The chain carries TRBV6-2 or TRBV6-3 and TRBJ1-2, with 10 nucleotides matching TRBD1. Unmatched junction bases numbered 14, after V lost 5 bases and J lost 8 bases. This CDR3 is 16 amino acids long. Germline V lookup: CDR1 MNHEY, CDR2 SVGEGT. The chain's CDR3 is CASSTYTLGQGSGYTF. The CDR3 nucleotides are TGTGCCAGCAGTACCTACACCCTGGGACAGGGGAGCGGCTACACCTTC.

The CDR3 loop reads CASSRDRVRELFF. CDR3 in DNA: TGTGCCAGCAGCCGGGACAGGGTCCGGGAGCTGTTTTTT. The V and J genes are TRBV7-2 and TRBJ2-2; 9 nucleotides align to TRBD1. The trim removed 5 bases at V and 9 bases at J, leaving 4 bases unmatched. The CDR3 sequence is 13 residues long. Germline lookup yields CDR1 SGHTA and CDR2 FQGNSA.